Presented here are 16 T cell receptor beta chains from one specimen sequenced in a study of T cells in localized non-small cell lung cancer. The method was immunoSEQ multiplex PCR; TCRdb's version includes in-frame clones alone and lacks a portion of them. The table lists fewer than 45,000 clones, 75% to 90% of them singletons. The sample in question was peripheral blood, obtained before any cancer treatment. The receptors stem from a man aged 40 to 70 with stage I lung adenocarcinoma.

The chain uses TRBV4-3 and TRBJ1-2; D remains unclear. Trimming cost V 0 bases and J 0 bases, with 8 bases left between them. The CDR3 totals 15 residues. Germline V gene sequence: CDR1 LGHNA, CDR2 YSLEER. The CDR3 is CASSQERQTNYGYTF. In DNA form, the CDR3 reads TGCGCCAGCAGCCAAGAAAGGCAAACTAACTATGGCTACACCTTC.

The CDR3 DNA reads as TGTGCCAGCAGCCAGGGGAGACTAGCGCGGGAGCAGTTCTTC. Residues: CASSQGRLAREQFF. The chain joins TRBV4-2 to TRBJ2-1; TRBD2 aligns across 8 bases. Trimming removed 3 bases from V and 10 bases from J; junction bases left unmatched: 8. Looked up from germline, CDR1 is LGHNA and CDR2 is YNFKEQ. The CDR3 has 14 amino acids.

The V call is TRBV6-5, the J call TRBJ1-2; D not certain. There are 15 residues in the CDR3. V lost 7 bases to trimming and J lost 0 bases, with 15 bases between them. The germline CDR1 and CDR2 sequences are MNHEY and SVGAGI. DNA of the CDR3: TGTGCCAGCACCTCGCTGCAAGAGGCTAACTATGGCTACACCTTC. Amino acid sequence: CASTSLQEANYGYTF.

The chain recombines TRBV18 with TRBJ2-5; no clear D gene. The CDR3 covers 14 residues. Per the germline V gene, CDR1 is KGHSH and CDR2 is LQKENI. Trimming left V 3 bases short and J 5 bases short, with 13 bases between. The CDR3 nucleotides are TGTGCCAGCTCACCTACAAGGATTCAGGAGACCCAGTACTTC. It is translated as CASSPTRIQETQYF.

This clone came up once. The chain links TRBV27 to TRBJ2-1; D is unclear. Trimming shortened V by 6 bases and J by 4 bases, and 7 bases separated the two germline ends. Per germline, CDR1 MNHEY and CDR2 SMNVEV (reference sequence). The CDR3 spans 12 residues. The CDR3 coding sequence is TGTGCCAGCAGCGGGCGTTACAATGAGCAGTTCTTC. Amino acid sequence: CASSGRYNEQFF.

The V and J genes are TRBV15 and TRBJ2-1; D gene ambiguous. With 8 bases removed from V and 7 bases from J, the gap between germline ends came to 12 bases. CDR3 length equals 12 residues. CDR1 and CDR2 from the germline V gene are LNHNV and YYDKDF (reference sequence). The CDR3 here is CATWSGYNEQFF. CDR3 coding DNA: TGTGCCACCTGGTCCGGATATAATGAGCAGTTCTTC.

The V call is TRBV6-6, the J call TRBJ2-1; D is unresolved. CDR1 is MNHNY and CDR2 is SVGAGI in the germline V gene (reference sequence). There are 13 residues in the CDR3. Trimming stripped 2 bases from V and 4 bases from J, with 6 bases between. CDR3: CASSYGEYNEQFF. For the CDR3, the DNA is TGTGCCAGCAGTTACGGGGAATACAATGAGCAGTTCTTC.

This clone was recorded a few times. This CDR3 is CASSQAGTLGGEQFF. The CDR3 DNA reads TGCGCCAGCAGCCAAGCCGGGACGCTCGGGGGTGAGCAGTTCTTC. J is TRBJ2-1 and V is TRBV4-1, with a weak D call TRBD2 (6 bases). The germline V gene encodes CDR1 MGHRA and CDR2 YSYEKL. Trimming took off 1 base at V and 9 bases at J, with 16 bases between the two ends. The CDR3 runs to 15 residues.

The chain uses TRBV19 and TRBJ2-7; the D gene is possibly TRBD2 (5 bases). Germline CDR1 is LNHDA and CDR2 is SQIVND (reference sequence). CDR3 length: 14 residues. V was trimmed by 3 bases and J by 0 bases, leaving 9 bases between them. The CDR3 loop is CASSMSGRSYEQYF. The CDR3 DNA reads TGTGCCAGTAGTATGAGCGGACGCTCCTACGAGCAGTACTTC.

The chain employs TRBV28 and TRBJ2-7; 16 nucleotides match TRBD2. CDR1 is MDHEN and CDR2 is SYDVKM in the germline V gene. This CDR3 contains 17 residues. Germline trimming cut 4 bases from V and 3 bases from J; bases unmatched to any gene: 6. The CDR3 region is CASSSGTSGRGLYEQYF. CDR3 in DNA: TGTGCCAGCAGTTCCGGGACTAGCGGGAGGGGTCTCTACGAGCAGTACTTC.

This chain's CDR3 is CASSLEDSNQPQHF. CDR3 nucleotides: TGTGCCAGCAGTTTGGAAGATAGCAATCAGCCCCAGCATTTT. V usage is TRBV28 and J usage is TRBJ1-5; D gene unclear. The germline V gene has CDR1 MDHEN and CDR2 SYDVKM. This CDR3 spans 14 amino acids. V lost 3 bases and J lost 0, with 6 bases in between.

The CDR3 sequence: CASSSGLKWGTEAFF. CDR3 nucleotide sequence: TGTGCCAGCAGTTCTGGACTAAAATGGGGCACTGAAGCTTTCTTT. V and J are TRBV27 and TRBJ1-1; D is unclear. CDR1 MNHEY and CDR2 SMNVEV come from the germline V gene (reference sequence). The CDR3 sequence is 15 residues long. The germline V and J ends were trimmed by 4 bases and 4 bases, with 16 bases remaining between them.

This chain links TRBV25-1 with TRBJ1-1; D gene uncertain. Trimming shortened V by 4 bases and J by 10 bases, and 10 bases separated the two germline ends. The CDR3 runs to 11 residues. Germline V gene lookup returns CDR1 MGHDK and CDR2 SYGVNS. Written as DNA, the CDR3 is TGTGCCAGCAGTGGCGGAGTACGAGCTTTCTTT. Translated: CASSGGVRAFF.

This clone showed up just once. V usage is TRBV28 and J usage is TRBJ1-1; D remains ambiguous. The germline V and J ends were trimmed by 7 bases and 1 base, with 10 bases remaining between them. Germline CDR1 is MDHEN and CDR2 is SYDVKM. The CDR3 extends over 13 amino acids. The CDR3 sequence is CASTPPGNTEAFF. The CDR3 DNA sequence: TGTGCCAGCACCCCCCCGGGGAACACTGAAGCTTTCTTT.

This chain joins TRBV11-2 and TRBJ2-7; D perhaps matches TRBD1 (5 bases). The V gene lost 2 bases and the J gene lost 5 bases, with 13 bases spanning the gap. This CDR3 has 14 residues. Germline CDR1 SGHAT, CDR2 FQNNGV. The CDR3 DNA sequence: TGTGCCAGCAGCTTACAAGCAGGGTTTAACGAGCAGTACTTC. It is translated as CASSLQAGFNEQYF.

The V and J genes are TRBV9 and TRBJ2-7; D may be TRBD1 or TRBD2 (5 bases each). This CDR3 is built from 15 residues. From germline, CDR1 is SGDLS and CDR2 YYNGEE. The ends were cut back, 4 bases at V and 0 bases at J, with 14 bases in the middle. This CDR3 is CASSPSPGPSYEQYF. CDR3 coding DNA: TGTGCCAGCAGCCCCAGCCCGGGGCCCTCCTACGAGCAGTACTTC.